Listed below are T cell receptor beta chains from one sample, sequenced in a study of regulatory T cells in long-lasting Graves disease. One entry per CDR3 protein results from TCRdb running MiXCR on the multiplex PCR reads. The sample has approximately 540,000 distinct CDR3 sequences, more than 10% seen once; the top ten hold approximately 9%. These same data were also listed under a study on T cells in Graves' hyperthyroidism and ophthalmopathy.

The sequenced sample was peripheral blood mononuclear cells (PBMCs), obtained at new diagnosis, from a patient treated with antithyroid drugs. The receptors were gathered from a woman in her 30s with Graves disease. Each CDR3 is given with its conserved first and last residue. Fields, in order: V gene, clone size, J gene, D gene, CDR3 protein, CDR3 DNA. D genes are given only for firm matches. Expanded clones get a size class; other rows say once, few or many, or leave the size out.

v_gene: TRBV12-3/TRBV12-4; abundance: many; j_gene: TRBJ2-7; d_gene: TRBD2; CDR3aa: CASKTSGYEQYF; CDR3nt: TGTGCCAGCAAAACTAGCGGATACGAGCAGTACTTC
v_gene: TRBV12-3/TRBV12-4; abundance: many; j_gene: TRBJ1-4; d_gene: TRBD1; CDR3aa: CASSEQQGAGEKLFF; CDR3nt: TGTGCCAGCAGTGAGCAACAGGGGGCTGGGGAAAAACTGTTTTTT
v_gene: TRBV20-1; abundance: few; j_gene: TRBJ2-5; d_gene: NA; CDR3aa: CSVERAQETQYF; CDR3nt: TGCAGTGTCGAGAGAGCTCAAGAGACCCAGTACTTC
v_gene: TRBV20-1; abundance: many; j_gene: TRBJ1-2; d_gene: TRBD1; CDR3aa: CSARGQGGTGYTF; CDR3nt: TGCAGTGCTAGAGGACAGGGGGGGACTGGCTACACCTTC
v_gene: TRBV2; abundance: many; j_gene: TRBJ1-2; d_gene: NA; CDR3aa: CASSEERRPAGYGYTF; CDR3nt: TGTGCCAGCAGTGAAGAAAGACGCCCGGCGGGATATGGCTACACCTTC
v_gene: TRBV12-3/TRBV12-4; abundance: NA; j_gene: TRBJ2-1; d_gene: TRBD2; CDR3aa: CASEPTSGSSNEQFF; CDR3nt: TGTGCCAGCGAACCAACTAGCGGGAGTTCCAATGAGCAGTTCTTC
v_gene: TRBV20-1; abundance: NA; j_gene: TRBJ2-3; d_gene: NA; CDR3aa: CSARNSGGGTDTQYF; CDR3nt: TGCAGTGCTAGAAACAGCGGAGGAGGCACAGATACGCAGTATTTT
v_gene: TRBV2; abundance: many; j_gene: TRBJ1-1; d_gene: NA; CDR3aa: CASRSRGEGAEAFF; CDR3nt: TGTGCCAGCAGATCTAGGGGTGAAGGGGCTGAAGCTTTCTTT
v_gene: TRBV7-3; abundance: many; j_gene: TRBJ2-1; d_gene: TRBD2; CDR3aa: CASRGGLAADEQFF; CDR3nt: TGTGCCAGCAGGGGCGGGCTAGCGGCTGATGAGCAGTTCTTC
v_gene: TRBV5-8; abundance: many; j_gene: TRBJ1-5; d_gene: NA; CDR3aa: CASSFGPFPNQPQHF; CDR3nt: TGTGCCAGCAGCTTCGGGCCTTTCCCCAATCAGCCCCAGCATTTT
v_gene: TRBV6-4; abundance: many; j_gene: TRBJ1-1; d_gene: NA; CDR3aa: CASSASGENTEAFF; CDR3nt: TGTGCCAGCAGCGCTTCGGGCGAGAACACTGAAGCTTTCTTT
v_gene: TRBV9; abundance: NA; j_gene: TRBJ2-7; d_gene: NA; CDR3aa: CASSAGMSGYEQYF; CDR3nt: TGTGCCAGCAGCGCCGGGATGTCGGGCTACGAGCAGTACTTC
v_gene: TRBV19; abundance: many; j_gene: TRBJ1-1; d_gene: NA; CDR3aa: CASIENTEAFF; CDR3nt: TGTGCCAGTATCGAGAACACTGAAGCTTTCTTT
v_gene: TRBV6-9; abundance: few; j_gene: TRBJ1-1; d_gene: TRBD1; CDR3aa: CASSSPGQDVGKAFF; CDR3nt: TGTGCCAGCAGTTCACCTGGACAGGATGTTGGGAAAGCTTTCTTT